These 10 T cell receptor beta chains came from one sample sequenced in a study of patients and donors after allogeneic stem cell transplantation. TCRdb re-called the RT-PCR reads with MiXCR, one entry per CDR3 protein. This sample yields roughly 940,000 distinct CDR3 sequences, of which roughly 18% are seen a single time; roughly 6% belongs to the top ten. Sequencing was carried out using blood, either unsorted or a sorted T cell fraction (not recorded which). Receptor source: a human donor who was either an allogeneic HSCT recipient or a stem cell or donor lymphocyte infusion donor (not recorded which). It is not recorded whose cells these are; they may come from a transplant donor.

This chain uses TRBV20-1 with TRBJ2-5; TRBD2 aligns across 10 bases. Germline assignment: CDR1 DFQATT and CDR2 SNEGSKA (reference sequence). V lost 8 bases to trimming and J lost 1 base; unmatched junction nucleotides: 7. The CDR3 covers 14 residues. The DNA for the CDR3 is TGCAGTTCCAGCGGGGGGGCCTTCCAAGAGACCCAGTACTTC. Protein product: CSSSGGAFQETQYF.

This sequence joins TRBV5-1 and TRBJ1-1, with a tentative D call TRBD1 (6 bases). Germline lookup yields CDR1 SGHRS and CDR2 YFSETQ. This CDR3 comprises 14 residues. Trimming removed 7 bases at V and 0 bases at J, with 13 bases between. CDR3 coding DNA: TGCGCCAGCGCTCGGCAGGGGCTGAACACTGAAGCTTTCTTT. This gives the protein CASARQGLNTEAFF.

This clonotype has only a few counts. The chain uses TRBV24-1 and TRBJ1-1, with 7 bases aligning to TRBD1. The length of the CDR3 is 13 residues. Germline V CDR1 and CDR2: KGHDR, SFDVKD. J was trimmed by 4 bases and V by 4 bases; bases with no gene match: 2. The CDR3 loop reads CATSDRGITEAFF. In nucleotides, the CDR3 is TGTGCCACCAGTGACAGGGGGATCACTGAAGCTTTCTTT.

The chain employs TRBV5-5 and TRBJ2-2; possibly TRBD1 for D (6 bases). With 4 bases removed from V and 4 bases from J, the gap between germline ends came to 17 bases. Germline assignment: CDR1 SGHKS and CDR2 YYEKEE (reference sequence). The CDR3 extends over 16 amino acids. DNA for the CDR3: TGTGCCAGCAGCCGTGATAGCGCCAGGGGCACCGGGGAGCTGTTTTTT. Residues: CASSRDSARGTGELFF.

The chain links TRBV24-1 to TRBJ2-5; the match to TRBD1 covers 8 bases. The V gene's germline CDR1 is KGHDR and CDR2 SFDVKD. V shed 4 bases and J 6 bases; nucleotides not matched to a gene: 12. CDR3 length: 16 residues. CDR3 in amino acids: CATSDSHLTGVKTQYF. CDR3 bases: TGTGCCACCAGTGACTCCCACCTGACAGGGGTGAAGACCCAGTACTTC.

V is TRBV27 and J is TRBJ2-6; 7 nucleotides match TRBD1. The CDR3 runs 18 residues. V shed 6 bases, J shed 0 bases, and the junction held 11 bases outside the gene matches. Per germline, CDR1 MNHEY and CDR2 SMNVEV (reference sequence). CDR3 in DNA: TGTGCCAGCAGATCCGCCGCCGGGACAGCCTCTGGGGCCAACGTCCTGACTTTC. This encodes CASRSAAGTASGANVLTF.

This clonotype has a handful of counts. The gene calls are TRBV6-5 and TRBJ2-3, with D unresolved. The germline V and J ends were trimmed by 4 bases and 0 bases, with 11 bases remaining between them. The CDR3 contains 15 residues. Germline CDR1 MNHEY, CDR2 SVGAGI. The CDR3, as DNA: TGTGCCAGCAGTTCAGGTGTGGTAAGCACAGATACGCAGTATTTT. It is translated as CASSSGVVSTDTQYF.

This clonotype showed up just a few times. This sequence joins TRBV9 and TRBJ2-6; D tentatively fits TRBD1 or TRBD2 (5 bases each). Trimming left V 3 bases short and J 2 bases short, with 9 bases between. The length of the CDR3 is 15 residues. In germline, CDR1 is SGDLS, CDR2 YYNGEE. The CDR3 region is CASSAGSPGANVLTF. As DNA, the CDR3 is TGTGCCAGCAGCGCAGGGAGCCCTGGGGCCAACGTCCTGACTTTC.

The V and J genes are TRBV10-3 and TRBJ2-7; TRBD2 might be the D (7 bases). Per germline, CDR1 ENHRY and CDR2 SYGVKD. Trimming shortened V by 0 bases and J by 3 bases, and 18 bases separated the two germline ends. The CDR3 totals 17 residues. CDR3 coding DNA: TGTGCCATCAGTGAGTCGTCGTCAGGGGACTATTACTACGAGCAGTACTTC. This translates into CAISESSSGDYYYEQYF.

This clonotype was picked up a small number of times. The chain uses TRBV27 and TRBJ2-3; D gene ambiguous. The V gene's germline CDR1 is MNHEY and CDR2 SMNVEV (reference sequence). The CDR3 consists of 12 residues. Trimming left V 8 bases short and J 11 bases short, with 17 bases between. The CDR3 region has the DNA TGTGCCAGCGGATTCCGCCTGGAGCAGCAGTATTTT. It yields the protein CASGFRLEQQYF.